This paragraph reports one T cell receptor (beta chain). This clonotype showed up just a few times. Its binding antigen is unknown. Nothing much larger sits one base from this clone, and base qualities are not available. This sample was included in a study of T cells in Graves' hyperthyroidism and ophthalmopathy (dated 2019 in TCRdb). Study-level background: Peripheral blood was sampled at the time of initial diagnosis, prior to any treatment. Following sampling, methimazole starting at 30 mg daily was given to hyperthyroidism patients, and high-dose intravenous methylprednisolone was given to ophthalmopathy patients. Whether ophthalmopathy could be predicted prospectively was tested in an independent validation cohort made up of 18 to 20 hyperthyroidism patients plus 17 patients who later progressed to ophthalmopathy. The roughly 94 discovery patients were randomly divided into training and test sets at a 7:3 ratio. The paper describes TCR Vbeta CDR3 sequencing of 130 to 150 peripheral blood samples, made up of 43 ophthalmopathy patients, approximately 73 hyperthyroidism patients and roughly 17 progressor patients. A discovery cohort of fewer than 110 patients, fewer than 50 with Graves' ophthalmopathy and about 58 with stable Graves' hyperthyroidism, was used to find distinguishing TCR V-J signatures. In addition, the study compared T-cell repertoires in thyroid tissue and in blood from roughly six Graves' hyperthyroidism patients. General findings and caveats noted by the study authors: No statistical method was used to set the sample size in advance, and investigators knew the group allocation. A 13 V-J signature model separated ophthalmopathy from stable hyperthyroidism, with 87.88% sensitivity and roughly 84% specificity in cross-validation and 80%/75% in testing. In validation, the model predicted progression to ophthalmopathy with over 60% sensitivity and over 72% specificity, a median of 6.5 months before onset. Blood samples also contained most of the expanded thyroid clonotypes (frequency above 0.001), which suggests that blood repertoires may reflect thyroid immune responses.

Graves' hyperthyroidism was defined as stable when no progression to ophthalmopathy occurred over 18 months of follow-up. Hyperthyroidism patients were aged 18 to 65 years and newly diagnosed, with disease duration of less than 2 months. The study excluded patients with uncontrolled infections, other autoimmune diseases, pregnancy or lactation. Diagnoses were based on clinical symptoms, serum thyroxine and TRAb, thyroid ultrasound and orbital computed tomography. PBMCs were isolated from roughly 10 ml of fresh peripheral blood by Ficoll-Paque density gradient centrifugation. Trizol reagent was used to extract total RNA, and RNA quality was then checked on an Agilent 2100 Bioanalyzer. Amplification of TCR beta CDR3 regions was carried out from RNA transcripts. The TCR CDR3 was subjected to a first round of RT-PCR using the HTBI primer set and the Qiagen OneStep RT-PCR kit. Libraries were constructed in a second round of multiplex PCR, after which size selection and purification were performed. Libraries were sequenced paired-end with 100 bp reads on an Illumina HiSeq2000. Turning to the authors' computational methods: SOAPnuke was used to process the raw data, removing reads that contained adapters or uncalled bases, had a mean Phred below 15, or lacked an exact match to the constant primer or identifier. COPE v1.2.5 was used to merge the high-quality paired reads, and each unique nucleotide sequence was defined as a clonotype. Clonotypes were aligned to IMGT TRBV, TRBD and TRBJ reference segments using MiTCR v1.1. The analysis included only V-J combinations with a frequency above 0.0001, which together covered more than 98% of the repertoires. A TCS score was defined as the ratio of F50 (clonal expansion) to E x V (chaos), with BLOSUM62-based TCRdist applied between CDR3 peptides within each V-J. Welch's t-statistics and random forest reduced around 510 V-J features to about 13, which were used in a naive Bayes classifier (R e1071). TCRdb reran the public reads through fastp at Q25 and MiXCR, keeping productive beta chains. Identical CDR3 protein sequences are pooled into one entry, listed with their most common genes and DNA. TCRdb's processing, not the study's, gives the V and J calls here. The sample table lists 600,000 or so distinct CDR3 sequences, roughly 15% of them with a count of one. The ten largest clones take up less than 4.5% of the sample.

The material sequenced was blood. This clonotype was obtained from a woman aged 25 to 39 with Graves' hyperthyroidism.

The DNA sequence reads TGTGCCACCATGGAGGGCGTGGGCTTTGAGCAGTACTTC. It is translated as CATMEGVGFEQYF. Here the chain combines TRBV19 and TRBJ2-7; TRBD2 could be the D gene, as 6 bases match. The germline V gene (reference sequence) supplies CDR1 LNHDA and CDR2 SQIVND. V is cut by 10 bases and J by 7 bases, and the space between the germline ends is 20 bases. Spanning cysteine to phenylalanine, the CDR3 consists of 13 amino acids. The sequence is cut down to CDR3 DNA, 39 bases in frame from base 1. Supplemented by the reference TRBV19 and TRBJ2-7 proteins around the CDR3, the complete variable domain is DGGITQSPKYLFRKEGQNVTLSCEQNLNHDAMYWYRQDPGQGLRLIYYSQIVNDFQKGDIAEGYSVSREKKESFPLTVTSAQKNPTAFYLCATMEGVGFEQYFGPGTRLTVT.